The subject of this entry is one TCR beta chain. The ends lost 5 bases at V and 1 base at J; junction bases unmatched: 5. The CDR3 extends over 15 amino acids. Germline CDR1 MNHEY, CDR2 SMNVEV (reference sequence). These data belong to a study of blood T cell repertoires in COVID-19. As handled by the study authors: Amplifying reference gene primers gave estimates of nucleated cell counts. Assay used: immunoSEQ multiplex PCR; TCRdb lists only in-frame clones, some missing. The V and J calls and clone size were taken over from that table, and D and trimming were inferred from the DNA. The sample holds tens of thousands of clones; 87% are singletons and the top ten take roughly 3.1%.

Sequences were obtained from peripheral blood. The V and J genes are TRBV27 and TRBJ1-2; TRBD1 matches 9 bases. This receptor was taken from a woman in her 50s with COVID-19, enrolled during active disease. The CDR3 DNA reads TGTGCCAGCAGTGTGGGACAGGGCCTTAACTATGGCTACACCTTC. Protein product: CASSVGQGLNYGYTF.